The 8 T cell receptor beta chains below were found in one sample sequenced in a study of blood T cell repertoires in COVID-19. Repertoires were generated with immunoSEQ multiplex PCR, while TCRdb's copy carries only in-frame clones and drops some. This sample carries fewer than 350,000 clones, roughly 93% of them seen once, and the ten largest clones take about 2.5%. Sequenced input: PBMCs or T cells enriched from blood (not recorded which). The source is a woman aged 40 to 50 with acute COVID-19.

The chain carries TRBV5-8 and TRBJ2-7; tentatively, D is TRBD1 (6 bases). The germline V gene has CDR1 SGHTS and CDR2 YDEGEE. The germline V and J ends were trimmed by 5 bases and 0 bases, with 12 bases remaining between them. This CDR3 is 14 amino acids long. The CDR3 here is CASRLRGSSYEQYF. The DNA for the CDR3 is TGTGCCAGCAGGTTGAGGGGGAGCTCCTACGAGCAGTACTTC.

V usage is TRBV7-2 and J usage is TRBJ1-1; 7 bases align to TRBD1. Germline loops: CDR1 SGHTA, CDR2 FQGNSA. The V and J ends lost 7 bases and 5 bases, in that order; junction bases with no gene match: 10. The CDR3 is made up of 14 amino acids. CDR3 DNA: TGTGCCAGCATCCGAATTACAGGGGAGACTGAAGCTTTCTTT. Translating gives CASIRITGETEAFF.

The rearrangement uses TRBV3-1 (or the pseudogene TRBV3-2) and TRBJ2-7, with 10 bases matching TRBD2. V trimming: 4 bases; J trimming: 3 bases; junction bases outside the gene matches: 6. CDR1 is LGHDT and CDR2 is YNNKEL in the germline V gene (reference sequence). The CDR3 spans 15 residues. The CDR3 DNA is TGTGCCAGCAGCCCCCGGACTAGCGGCCTCTACGAGCAGTACTTC. Its translation: CASSPRTSGLYEQYF.

The CDR3 is CASSILKGLAGQPNSYNEQFF. In nucleotides, the CDR3 is TGTGCCAGTAGTATTCTCAAAGGACTAGCGGGCCAACCTAACTCCTACAATGAGCAGTTCTTC. The genes are TRBV19 and TRBJ2-1, with 11 positions matching TRBD2. V lost 3 bases and J lost 0; bases outside the gene matches: 16. From germline, CDR1 is LNHDA and CDR2 SQIVND (reference sequence). There are 21 residues in the CDR3.

The V call is TRBV7-8, the J call TRBJ2-3; D possibly corresponds to TRBD1 (5 bases). V gave up 5 bases and J gave up 3 bases, with 18 bases separating them. This CDR3 contains 16 residues. Per germline, CDR1 SGHVS and CDR2 FQNEAQ. CDR3 protein: CASSRRGAPGTDTQYF. Here the CDR3 DNA reads TGTGCCAGCAGCCGCCGTGGGGCGCCAGGTACAGATACGCAGTATTTT.

This sequence joins TRBV6-6 and TRBJ2-7; 7 bases map to TRBD1. V was clipped by 7 bases and J by 4 bases; unmatched bases: 13. The germline V gene encodes CDR1 MNHNY and CDR2 SVGAGI (reference sequence). This CDR3 has 15 residues. CDR3 in amino acids: CASNDEGAGLYEQYF. Here the CDR3 DNA reads TGTGCCAGCAACGACGAGGGGGCAGGGTTGTACGAGCAGTACTTC.

The V call is TRBV5-1, the J call TRBJ1-1, with 7 bases aligning to TRBD1. The junction had 6 bases not matched to a gene; V was cut back by 0 bases and J by 4 bases. From germline, CDR1 is SGHRS and CDR2 YFSETQ. The CDR3 covers 15 residues. CDR3 in DNA: TGCGCCAGCAGCTTGGAAGGGGGCGCGGGCACTGAAGCTTTCTTT. Protein product: CASSLEGGAGTEAFF.

The V call is TRBV11-3, the J call TRBJ1-4, with D tentatively TRBD1 (5 bases). Trimming took off 5 bases at V and 5 bases at J, with 9 bases between the two ends. CDR1 is SGHNT, CDR2 YENEEA, per germline. This CDR3 spans 13 amino acids. CDR3 in DNA: TGTGCCAGCAGCCCCGGGGGGAATGAAAAACTGTTTTTT. Translating gives CASSPGGNEKLFF.